These 5 T cell receptor beta chains came from one sample sequenced in a study of shared clonotypes between healthy human individuals. Method: immunoSEQ multiplex PCR; TCRdb's copy keeps in-frame clones and lacks some. The table lists 2 million to 2.5 million clones, about 95% of them singletons, with 0.85% to 1.3% in the top ten. CD45RO-negative, CCR7-positively selected cells formed the naive CD8 fraction, excluding terminally differentiated effector memory CD45RA+ cells. The sample consisted of naive CD8+ T cells sorted from blood. These receptors originate from a man between 18 and 29 years old in good health.

The rearrangement joins TRBV28 to TRBJ1-1; possibly TRBD1 for D (5 bases). V was pared by 2 bases and J by 8 bases, with 15 bases between. CDR1 MDHEN and CDR2 SYDVKM come from the germline V gene. The CDR3 contains 14 residues. In nucleotides, the CDR3 is TGTGCCAGCAGTTTAGATGGGGCTGACCTAGAAGCTTTCTTT. This codes for CASSLDGADLEAFF.

The CDR3 protein is CASMTNEQFF. The CDR3 DNA sequence: TGTGCCAGCATGACGAATGAGCAGTTCTTC. The rearrangement uses TRBV2 and TRBJ2-1; D gene unclear. Trimming took 7 bases from V and 7 from J, leaving 5 bases between them. This CDR3 comprises 10 residues. Germline CDR1 and CDR2: SNHLY and FYNNEI.

This chain links TRBV7-3 with TRBJ2-3, with 10 bases matching TRBD2. V was clipped by 6 bases and J by 5 bases; unmatched bases: 8. Looked up from germline, CDR1 is SGHTA and CDR2 is FQGTGA. There are 15 residues in the CDR3. The CDR3 protein is CASSLSGGPGDTQYF. DNA of the CDR3: TGTGCCAGCAGTCTTAGCGGGGGGCCTGGAGATACGCAGTATTTT. Drawing the rest from reference TRBV7-3 and TRBJ2-3, the complete variable domain is GAGVSQTPSNKVTEKGKYVELRCDPISGHTALYWYRQSLGQGPEFLIYFQGTGAADDSGLPNDRFFAVRPEGSVSTLKIQRTERGDSAVYLCASSLSGGPGDTQYFGPGTRLTVL.

J is TRBJ2-3 and V is TRBV5-1; 10 nucleotides align to TRBD2. Germline-derived CDR1 and CDR2 are SGHRS and YFSETQ. Losses at the gene ends were 6 bases for V and 2 bases for J; bases not matched to a gene: 12. The CDR3 is 17 residues long. CDR3 sequence reads: CASTQYLAGVNTDTQYF. CDR3 in DNA: TGCGCCAGCACCCAATACCTAGCGGGAGTTAACACAGATACGCAGTATTTT.

V usage is TRBV4-1 and J usage is TRBJ2-4, with D possibly called TRBD1 or TRBD2 (5 bases each). CDR1 and CDR2 (germline): MGHRA, YSYEKL. This CDR3 contains 14 residues. V lost 3 bases and J 8 bases, leaving 14 bases between the germline ends. The DNA of the CDR3 is TGCGCCAGCAGCCACGAGGGGCTAGGGGACATTCAGTACTTC. This codes for CASSHEGLGDIQYF.